The source of this T cell receptor (beta chain) is a study of blood T cell repertoires in COVID-19. Study-wide context: Spain, Italy and the United States supplied samples that represented acute and convalescent COVID-19.

The repertoire was sequenced with immunoSEQ multiplex PCR; TCRdb's copy has only in-frame clones and lacks some. The sample lists over 55,000 clones; 70% to 85% were seen once. Trimming stripped 3 bases from V and 0 bases from J, with 9 bases between. Germline CDR1 KGHSH, CDR2 LQKENI. The CDR3 sequence is 15 residues long. The source material was peripheral blood. The chain carries TRBV18 and TRBJ1-3; D is perhaps TRBD1 (6 bases). This sequence originates from a human donor in a cohort sampled during active COVID-19. The CDR3 protein is CASSPQTGSGNTIYF. In nucleotides, the CDR3 is TGTGCCAGCTCACCCCAGACAGGCTCTGGAAACACCATATATTTT.